A single sample is the source of the 21 T cell receptor beta chains below, sequenced in a study of shared clonotypes between healthy human individuals. Generated by immunoSEQ multiplex PCR, the TCRdb table keeps only in-frame clones and is missing some. The top ten clones hold around 0.13% of a sample with 2 million to 2.5 million clones, about 94% of them seen once. Sequencing was carried out using naive CD4+ T cells sorted from blood. Subset specified: CD45RA+ positively selected. The receptors stem from a man aged 18 to 29 in good health.

The rearrangement joins TRBV7-2 to TRBJ2-5; tentative D call: TRBD1 (5 bases). CDR1 and CDR2 from the germline V gene are SGHTA and FQGNSA. Trimming pared 1 base from V and 5 bases from J, leaving 11 bases between. The length of the CDR3 is 14 residues. The CDR3: CASSLVRAGETQYF. The CDR3 DNA reads TGTGCCAGCAGCTTAGTCAGGGCAGGGGAGACCCAGTACTTC.

The chain recombines TRBV7-9 with TRBJ2-7; D ambiguous. The CDR3 has 15 amino acids. V was shortened by 5 bases and J by 2 bases, with 16 bases between the two germline ends. Germline V gene data show CDR1 as SEHNR and CDR2 as FQNEAQ (reference sequence). The CDR3 loop is CASSPQGNPTYEQYF. The CDR3 coding sequence is TGTGCCAGCAGCCCTCAAGGGAATCCAACCTACGAGCAGTACTTC.

This chain uses TRBV7-8 with TRBJ1-5; TRBD1 matches 7 bases. The CDR3 sequence is 16 residues long. Per the germline V gene, CDR1 is SGHVS and CDR2 is FQNEAQ. V trimming: 6 bases; J trimming: 0 bases; junction bases outside the gene matches: 8. The CDR3 reads CASRRDSPTSNQPQHF. CDR3 nucleotides: TGTGCCAGCAGGCGGGACAGCCCTACTAGCAATCAGCCCCAGCATTTT.

The table lists this clone with a count of one. The chain couples TRBV7-2 to TRBJ2-3, with 9 bases fitting TRBD2. The CDR3 has 16 amino acids. Germline V gene data show CDR1 as SGHTA and CDR2 as FQGNSA. With 1 base clipped from V and 2 bases from J, the junction kept 4 bases outside the gene matches. The CDR3 DNA is TGTGCCAGCAGCTTAGGACTAGCGGCTCTCACAGATACGCAGTATTTT. Encoded protein: CASSLGLAALTDTQYF.

This clone was counted only a few times. Other DNA sequences in this sample translate to the same CDR3. The CDR3 loop is CASSTGSYNSPLHF. The DNA of the CDR3 is TGTGCCAGTAGCACAGGGTCTTATAATTCACCCCTCCACTTT. The V and J genes are TRBV19 and TRBJ1-6, with D maybe TRBD1 (6 bases). V dropped 6 bases and J dropped 4 bases, with 10 bases sitting between them. Per the germline V gene, CDR1 is LNHDA and CDR2 is SQIVND (reference sequence). This CDR3 region has 14 residues. Full variable domain (remainder filled in from reference TRBV19 and TRBJ1-6): DGGITQSPKYLFRKEGQNVTLSCEQNLNHDAMYWYRQDPGQGLRLIYYSQIVNDFQKGDIAEGYSVSREKKESFPLTVTSAQKNPTAFYLCASSTGSYNSPLHFGNGTRLTVT.

Of note for this clone: Other DNA sequences of this sample code for an identical CDR3. The gene calls are TRBV9 and TRBJ2-1; 11 bases align to TRBD2. This CDR3 comprises 15 residues. CDR1 and CDR2 from the germline V gene are SGDLS and YYNGEE. The V gene end was trimmed by 3 bases and the J gene end by 4 bases; junction bases not matched to a gene: 3. CDR3 sequence (DNA): TGTGCCAGCAGCGGGGGGACTAGCGGTTACAATGAGCAGTTCTTC. It yields the protein CASSGGTSGYNEQFF.

V is TRBV5-1 and J is TRBJ1-1; D gene unclear. The CDR3 totals 13 residues. Trimming stripped 1 base from V and 0 bases from J, with 4 bases between. Per germline, CDR1 SGHRS and CDR2 YFSETQ. The CDR3 coding sequence is TGCGCCAGCAGCTTGAATCTGAACACTGAAGCTTTCTTT. This sequence encodes CASSLNLNTEAFF.

The chain employs TRBV7-2 and TRBJ1-3, with a weak D call TRBD1 (6 bases). V was cut by 2 bases and J by 3 bases, with 11 bases left in between. Germline V gives CDR1 SGHTA, CDR2 FQGNSA. The CDR3 totals 15 residues. The CDR3 reads CASSLRGASGNTIYF. DNA for the CDR3: TGTGCCAGCAGCTTACGGGGGGCGAGTGGAAACACCATATATTTT. Looking up the rest from reference TRBV7-2 and TRBJ1-3 gives the full variable domain: GAGVSQSPSNKVTEKGKDVELRCDPISGHTALYWYRQSLGQGLEFLIYFQGNSAPDKSGLPSDRFSAERTGGSVSTLTIQRTQQEDSAVYLCASSLRGASGNTIYFGEGSWLTVV.

CDR3 sequence (DNA): TGTGCCAGCAGCTTAATAGGGGGGCACACTGAAGCTTTCTTT. Protein sequence: CASSLIGGHTEAFF. The J gene is TRBJ1-1, the V gene TRBV11-1, with D perhaps TRBD1 (6 bases). Trimming took off 2 bases at V and 3 bases at J, with 10 bases between the two ends. The CDR3 has 14 amino acids. Germline V gene data show CDR1 as SGHAT and CDR2 as FQDESV (reference sequence). The complete variable domain, with remaining parts taken from reference TRBV11-1 and TRBJ1-1, reads EAEVAQSPRYKITEKSQAVAFWCDPISGHATLYWYRQILGQGPELLVQFQDESVVDDSQLPKDRFSAERLKGVDSTLKIQPAELGDSAMYLCASSLIGGHTEAFFGQGTRLTVV.

This chain links TRBV6-5 with TRBJ2-7; 9 nucleotides line up with TRBD2. CDR3 size: 14 residues. Germline values: CDR1 MNHEY, CDR2 SVGAGI. J lost 4 bases, V lost 5 bases, and 6 bases had no gene match. In DNA form, the CDR3 reads TGTGCCAGCAGTCGAGGACTAGCGCAATACGAGCAGTACTTC. It encodes CASSRGLAQYEQYF.

The CDR3 spells CASSFEAGVSDTQYF. CDR3 in DNA: TGTGCCAGCAGCTTTGAGGCAGGGGTCTCAGATACGCAGTATTTT. V and J are TRBV5-6 and TRBJ2-3; D possibly corresponds to TRBD1 (6 bases). The V end was cut by 2 bases, the J end by 4 bases, with 14 bases between. This CDR3 has 15 amino acids. Germline V CDR1 and CDR2: SGHDT, YYEEEE.

The CDR3 loop is CASSGQDQRDGYTF. DNA of the CDR3: TGTGCCAGTAGTGGACAGGATCAGAGGGATGGCTACACCTTC. The rearrangement joins TRBV19 to TRBJ1-2; 7 positions agree with TRBD1. Germline V gene sequence: CDR1 LNHDA, CDR2 SQIVND (reference sequence). V gave up 5 bases and J gave up 6 bases; unmatched junction bases: 9. This CDR3 contains 14 residues.

With regard to this clone: Other DNA sequences from this sample encode an identical CDR3 as well. The chain couples TRBV7-9 to TRBJ1-1; no reliable D call. Germline V CDR1 and CDR2: SEHNR, FQNEAQ (reference sequence). This CDR3 has 13 residues. Trimming removed 2 bases from V and 3 bases from J, with 7 bases in between. The CDR3 DNA sequence: TGTGCCAGCAGCTTAACGGCTGACACTGAAGCTTTCTTT. Its translation is CASSLTADTEAFF.

The chain joins TRBV28 to TRBJ1-2; D is perhaps TRBD1 (6 bases). CDR1 is MDHEN, CDR2 SYDVKM, per germline. CDR3 size: 16 residues. Trimming removed 1 base at V and 4 bases at J, with 16 bases between. The chain's CDR3 is CASSLLKGGLGYGYTF. The CDR3 nucleotides read TGTGCCAGCAGTTTATTGAAGGGGGGATTAGGCTATGGCTACACCTTC.

V and J are TRBV6-6 and TRBJ1-5; TRBD1 agrees at 11 bases. Per the germline V gene, CDR1 is MNHNY and CDR2 is SVGAGI (reference sequence). The trim removed 0 bases at V and 4 bases at J, leaving 2 bases unmatched. The CDR3 totals 16 residues. The CDR3 DNA is TGTGCCAGCAGTTACTCCGGGACAGGGGGAAATCAGCCCCAGCATTTT. It translates to CASSYSGTGGNQPQHF.

The rearrangement uses TRBV2 and TRBJ2-1, with TRBD2 identical over 8 bases. The V and J ends lost 5 bases and 6 bases, in that order; junction bases with no gene match: 6. Germline CDR1 is SNHLY and CDR2 is FYNNEI. There are 14 residues in the CDR3. This CDR3 reads CASSPGGPGNEQFF. As DNA, the CDR3 is TGTGCCAGCAGTCCGGGGGGGCCTGGCAATGAGCAGTTCTTC.

This chain uses TRBV7-8 with TRBJ2-2; D is unresolved. This CDR3 contains 13 residues. V lost 3 bases, J lost 1 base, and 3 bases lay in between. The germline CDR1 and CDR2 sequences are SGHVS and FQNEAQ. CDR3 loop: CASSFRNTGELFF. The CDR3 DNA is TGTGCCAGCAGCTTTAGGAACACCGGGGAGCTGTTTTTT.

The CDR3 sequence is CASSSYENPRETQYF. The CDR3, as DNA: TGTGCCAGCAGCTCCTACGAAAACCCCCGAGAGACCCAGTACTTC. The chain uses TRBV9 and TRBJ2-5, with D unresolved. V shed 4 bases and J shed 4 bases, with 17 bases lying between them. Germline assignment: CDR1 SGDLS and CDR2 YYNGEE. This CDR3 contains 15 residues.

About this clone: Other DNA sequences in the same sample also yield this CDR3. The chain couples TRBV5-1 to TRBJ2-3, with 11 bases fitting TRBD2. Germline-derived CDR1 and CDR2 are SGHRS and YFSETQ. There are 17 residues in the CDR3. Unmatched junction bases numbered 6, after V lost 3 bases and J lost 0 bases. For the CDR3, the DNA is TGCGCCAGCAGCTGGGGTGGGACTAGCGGTAGCACAGATACGCAGTATTTT. This encodes CASSWGGTSGSTDTQYF.

This chain links TRBV27 with TRBJ2-4, with 13 bases fitting TRBD2. The trim removed 5 bases at V and 4 bases at J, leaving 14 bases unmatched. Germline lookup yields CDR1 MNHEY and CDR2 SMNVEV (reference sequence). CDR3 length: 19 amino acids. DNA for the CDR3: TGTGCCAGCAGTCCCGGAGGGACTAGCGGGACGGGGCTAAAAAACATTCAGTACTTC. Translation: CASSPGGTSGTGLKNIQYF.

Concerning this clone: Different DNA sequences within this sample yield the same CDR3. The chain has TRBV7-9 and TRBJ2-3; 11 bases align to TRBD2. V dropped 6 bases and J dropped 1; count of bases not matched to a gene: 3. In germline, CDR1 is SEHNR, CDR2 FQNEAQ (reference sequence). This CDR3 has 15 residues. CDR3 bases: TGTGCCAGCAGTCAGGGACTAGCGGGCACAGATACGCAGTATTTT. This sequence encodes CASSQGLAGTDTQYF.